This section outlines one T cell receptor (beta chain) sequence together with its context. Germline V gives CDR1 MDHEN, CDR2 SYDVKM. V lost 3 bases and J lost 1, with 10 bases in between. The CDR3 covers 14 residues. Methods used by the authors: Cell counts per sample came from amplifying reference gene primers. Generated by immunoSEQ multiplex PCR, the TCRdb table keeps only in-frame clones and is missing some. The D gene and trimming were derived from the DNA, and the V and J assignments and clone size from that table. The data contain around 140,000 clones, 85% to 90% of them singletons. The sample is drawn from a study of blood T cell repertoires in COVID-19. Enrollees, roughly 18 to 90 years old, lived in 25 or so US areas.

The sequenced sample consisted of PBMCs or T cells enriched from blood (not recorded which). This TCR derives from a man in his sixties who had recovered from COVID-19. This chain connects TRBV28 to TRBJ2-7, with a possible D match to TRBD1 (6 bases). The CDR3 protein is CASSFADRSYEQYF. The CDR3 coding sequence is TGTGCCAGCAGTTTTGCGGACAGATCCTACGAGCAGTACTTC.